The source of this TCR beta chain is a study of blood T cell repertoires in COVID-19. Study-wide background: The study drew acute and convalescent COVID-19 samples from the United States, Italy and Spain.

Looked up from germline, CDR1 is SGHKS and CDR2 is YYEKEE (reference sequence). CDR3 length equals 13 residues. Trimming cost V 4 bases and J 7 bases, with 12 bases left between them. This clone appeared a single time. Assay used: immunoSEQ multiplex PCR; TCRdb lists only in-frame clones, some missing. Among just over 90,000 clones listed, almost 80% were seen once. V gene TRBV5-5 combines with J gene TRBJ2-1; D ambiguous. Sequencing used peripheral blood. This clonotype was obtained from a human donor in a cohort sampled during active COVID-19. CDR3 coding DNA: TGTGCCAGCAGCGCTACTGTACTGAATGAGCAGTTCTTC. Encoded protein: CASSATVLNEQFF.